This passage covers 11 T cell receptor beta chains from one sample sequenced in a study of blood T cell repertoires in COVID-19. Libraries were prepared by immunoSEQ multiplex PCR; TCRdb keeps only in-frame clonotypes and omits some of them. The table has about 240,000 clones, 87% seen once. The sequenced sample was peripheral blood. The receptors were gathered from a man aged 55 to 70 who had recovered from COVID-19.

The chain recombines TRBV30 with TRBJ1-2, with D perhaps TRBD1 (6 bases). The CDR3 totals 13 residues. Germline values: CDR1 GTSNPN, CDR2 SVGIG (reference sequence). The V gene lost 7 bases and the J gene lost 7 bases, with 19 bases spanning the gap. The CDR3 here is CASRTGGAAGYTF. The DNA for the CDR3 is TGTGCCTCCCGTACGGGGGGCGCGGCTGGCTACACCTTC.

The V and J genes are TRBV5-6 and TRBJ1-2, with D perhaps TRBD1 (5 bases). The CDR3 has 12 amino acids. V was shortened by 2 bases and J by 5 bases, with 7 bases between the two germline ends. CDR1 and CDR2 from the germline V gene are SGHDT and YYEEEE. The CDR3 spells CASSFQGYGYTF. CDR3 nucleotide sequence: TGTGCCAGCAGCTTTCAGGGTTATGGCTACACCTTC.

CDR3 amino acids: CASSNRDGGRNTEAFF. The CDR3, as DNA: TGTGCCAGCAGCAACCGGGACGGGGGGAGGAACACTGAAGCTTTCTTT. The gene calls are TRBV5-4 and TRBJ1-1, with D maybe TRBD1 (5 bases). Germline V CDR1 and CDR2: SGHNT, YYREEE (reference sequence). V was clipped by 4 bases and J by 1 base, with 17 bases between them. This CDR3 comprises 16 residues.

The chain joins TRBV3-1 (or the pseudogene TRBV3-2) to TRBJ1-3, with D perhaps TRBD1 (6 bases). Deletions cut 6 bases from V and 4 bases from J, with 10 bases between. CDR1 is LGHDT and CDR2 is YNNKEL in the germline V gene (reference sequence). The CDR3 sequence is 13 residues long. In nucleotides, the CDR3 is TGTGCCAGCAGACAGGGAAACGGAAACACCATATATTTT. It specifies CASRQGNGNTIYF.

The J gene is TRBJ1-1, the V gene TRBV9; 8 bases are shared with TRBD1. Germline values: CDR1 SGDLS, CDR2 YYNGEE. CDR3 size: 14 residues. Losses at the gene ends were 4 bases for V and 6 bases for J; bases not matched to a gene: 8. CDR3 residues: CASSTMTGAAEAFF. As DNA, the CDR3 is TGTGCCAGCAGCACGATGACAGGGGCCGCTGAAGCTTTCTTT.

V gene TRBV13 combines with J gene TRBJ2-7, with 9 bases aligning to TRBD1. This CDR3 has 15 amino acids. From germline, CDR1 is PRHDT and CDR2 FYEKMQ (reference sequence). The ends lost 8 bases at V and 2 bases at J; junction bases unmatched: 10. The CDR3 protein is CASSRQGVHPYEQYF. CDR3 in DNA: TGTGCCAGCTCCCGACAGGGGGTTCACCCCTACGAGCAGTACTTC.

The chain is built from TRBV20-1 and TRBJ1-4, with D maybe TRBD1 (5 bases). The CDR3 is 14 residues long. The V gene's germline CDR1 is DFQATT and CDR2 SNEGSKA (reference sequence). V was clipped by 3 bases and J by 5 bases, with 13 bases between them. CDR3 DNA: TGCAGTGCTAGTTTTCCAGGGATCAATGAAAAACTGTTTTTT. Amino acids: CSASFPGINEKLFF.

Here the CDR3 DNA reads TGTGCCACCAGAGGACAGATGAACACTGAAGCTTTCTTT. It yields the protein CATRGQMNTEAFF. The V and J genes are TRBV24-1 and TRBJ1-1; possible D gene TRBD1, 6 bases. The CDR3 is 13 residues long. Germline-derived CDR1 and CDR2 are KGHDR and SFDVKD. Trimming left V 7 bases short and J 0 bases short, with 8 bases between.

V and J are TRBV3-1 (or the pseudogene TRBV3-2) and TRBJ2-2, with 7 bases that match TRBD2. The junction had 2 bases not matched to a gene; V was cut back by 0 bases and J by 1 base. The germline CDR1 and CDR2 sequences are LGHDT and YNNKEL (reference sequence). The CDR3 length is 16 residues. This CDR3 reads CASSQDPGGNTGELFF. The CDR3 DNA reads as TGTGCCAGCAGCCAAGATCCGGGAGGGAACACCGGGGAGCTGTTTTTT.

V usage is TRBV29-1 and J usage is TRBJ2-7; D remains ambiguous. Trimming took off 4 bases at V and 3 bases at J, with 7 bases between the two ends. This CDR3 region has 11 residues. Germline lookup yields CDR1 SQVTM and CDR2 ANQGSEA. The chain's CDR3 is CSVAQDYEQYF. The DNA of the CDR3 is TGCAGCGTTGCCCAGGACTACGAGCAGTACTTC.

The genes are TRBV27 and TRBJ2-1; D perhaps matches TRBD2 (7 bases). Looked up from germline, CDR1 is MNHEY and CDR2 is SMNVEV (reference sequence). The CDR3 length is 13 residues. Trimming shortened V by 6 bases and J by 8 bases, and 14 bases separated the two germline ends. The CDR3 loop is CASRLGGRDEQFF. In DNA, the CDR3 is TGTGCCAGCAGACTAGGGGGGAGGGATGAGCAGTTCTTC.